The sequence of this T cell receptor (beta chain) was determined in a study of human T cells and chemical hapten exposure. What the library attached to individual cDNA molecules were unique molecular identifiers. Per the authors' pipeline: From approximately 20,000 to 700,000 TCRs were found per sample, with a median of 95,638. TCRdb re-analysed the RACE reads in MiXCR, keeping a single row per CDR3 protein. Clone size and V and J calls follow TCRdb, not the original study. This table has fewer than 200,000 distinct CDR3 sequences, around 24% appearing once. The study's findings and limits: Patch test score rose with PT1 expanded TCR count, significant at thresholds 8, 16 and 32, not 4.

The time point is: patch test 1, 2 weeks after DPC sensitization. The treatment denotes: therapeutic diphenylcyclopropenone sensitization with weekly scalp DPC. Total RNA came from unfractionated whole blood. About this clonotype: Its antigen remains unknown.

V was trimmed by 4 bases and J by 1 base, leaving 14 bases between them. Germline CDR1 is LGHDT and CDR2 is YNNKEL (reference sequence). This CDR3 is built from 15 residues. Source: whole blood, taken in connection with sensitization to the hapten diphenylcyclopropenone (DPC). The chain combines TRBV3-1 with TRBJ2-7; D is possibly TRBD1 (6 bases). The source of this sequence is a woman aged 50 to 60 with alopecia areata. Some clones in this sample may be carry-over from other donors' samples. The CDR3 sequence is CASSPTGHQSYEQYF. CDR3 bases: TGTGCCAGCAGCCCGACGGGACACCAGTCCTACGAGCAGTACTTC.